The entry below gives a single T cell receptor beta chain sequence along with its context. Its target is unknown. Using immunoSEQ multiplex PCR, the repertoire was profiled, and TCRdb retains in-frame clones only, with some absent. The sample lists about 110,000 clones; roughly 87% were seen once. The junction had 3 bases not matched to a gene; V was cut back by 6 bases and J by 6 bases. CDR3 length equals 12 residues. Germline V CDR1 and CDR2: SGHTA, FQGNSA. The entry originates in a study of cytomegalovirus exposure and HLA in healthy donors. Background on the study: A subsequent analysis stated that the 110 or so validation repertoires were run on the same platform as the approximately 700 first-cohort repertoires. Study results and limitations: Most observed TCR sequences were rare, whereas some public TCRs were detected in many donors. Over 150 TCR beta chains were listed as cytomegalovirus-associated.

The TCR comes from a woman in her late teens or twenties in good health and CMV-seronegative. What was sequenced was PBMCs. This rearrangement joins TRBV7-2 to TRBJ2-3; 7 nucleotides line up with TRBD1. The CDR3 region is CASSEQGDTQYF. CDR3 bases: TGTGCCAGCAGTGAACAGGGGGATACGCAGTATTTT.